This entry is about one T cell receptor (beta chain). This entry is derived from a study of blood T cell repertoires in COVID-19. Original data processing: It was from reference gene primer amplification that nucleated cell counts were estimated. Here immunoSEQ multiplex PCR was the method, and the copy in TCRdb shows in-frame clones only, minus some. The DNA gave D and trimming, while V, J and clone size come from that table. Here the sample spans some 68,000 clones, around 91% being singletons. The V and J ends lost 5 bases and 1 base, in that order; junction bases with no gene match: 8. This CDR3 region has 17 residues. The germline V gene encodes CDR1 MNHEY and CDR2 SMNVEV (reference sequence).

Sequenced material: peripheral blood. This chain joins TRBV27 and TRBJ2-3, with 11 positions matching TRBD2. The clonotype originates from a man in his fifties or sixties with acute or convalescent COVID-19. This chain's CDR3 is CASSRPGLAERTDTQYF. DNA of the CDR3: TGTGCCAGCAGTCGCCCGGGACTAGCGGAGCGCACAGATACGCAGTATTTT.